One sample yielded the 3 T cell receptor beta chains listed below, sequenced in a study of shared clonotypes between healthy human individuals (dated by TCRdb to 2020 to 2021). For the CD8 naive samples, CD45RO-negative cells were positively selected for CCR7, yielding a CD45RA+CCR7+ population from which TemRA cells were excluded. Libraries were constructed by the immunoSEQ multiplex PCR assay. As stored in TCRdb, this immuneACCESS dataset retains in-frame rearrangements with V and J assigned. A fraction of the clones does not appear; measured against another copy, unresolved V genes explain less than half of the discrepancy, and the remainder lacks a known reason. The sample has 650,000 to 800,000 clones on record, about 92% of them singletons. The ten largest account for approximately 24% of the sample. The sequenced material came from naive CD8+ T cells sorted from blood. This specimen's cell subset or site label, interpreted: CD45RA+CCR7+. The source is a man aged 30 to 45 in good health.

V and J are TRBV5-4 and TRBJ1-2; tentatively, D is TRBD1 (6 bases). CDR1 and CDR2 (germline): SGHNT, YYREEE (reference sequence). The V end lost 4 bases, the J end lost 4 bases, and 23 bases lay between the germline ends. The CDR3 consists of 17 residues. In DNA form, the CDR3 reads TGTGCCAGCAGCCCACGACAGGAACTGTACGGGATCTATGGCTACACCTTC. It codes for CASSPRQELYGIYGYTF.

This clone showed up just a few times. The CDR3 loop reads CASSIPGLNYGYTF. The CDR3 nucleotides are TGTGCCAGTAGTATCCCAGGGTTGAACTATGGCTACACCTTC. The rearrangement uses TRBV19 and TRBJ1-2, with D perhaps TRBD1 (5 bases). Germline V gene data show CDR1 as LNHDA and CDR2 as SQIVND (reference sequence). The V and J ends lost 3 bases and 2 bases respectively, with 10 bases between them. The CDR3 loop spans 14 amino acids.

DNA of the CDR3: TGTGCCACCAGCAATACGGGAGGGTGGGAGACCCAGTACTTC. Protein product: CATSNTGGWETQYF. The gene calls are TRBV15 and TRBJ2-5; 8 positions match TRBD2. Germline CDR1 LNHNV, CDR2 YYDKDF (reference sequence). After removal of 4 bases from V and 5 bases from J, the junction contained 6 bases not matched to a gene. CDR3 length equals 14 residues.